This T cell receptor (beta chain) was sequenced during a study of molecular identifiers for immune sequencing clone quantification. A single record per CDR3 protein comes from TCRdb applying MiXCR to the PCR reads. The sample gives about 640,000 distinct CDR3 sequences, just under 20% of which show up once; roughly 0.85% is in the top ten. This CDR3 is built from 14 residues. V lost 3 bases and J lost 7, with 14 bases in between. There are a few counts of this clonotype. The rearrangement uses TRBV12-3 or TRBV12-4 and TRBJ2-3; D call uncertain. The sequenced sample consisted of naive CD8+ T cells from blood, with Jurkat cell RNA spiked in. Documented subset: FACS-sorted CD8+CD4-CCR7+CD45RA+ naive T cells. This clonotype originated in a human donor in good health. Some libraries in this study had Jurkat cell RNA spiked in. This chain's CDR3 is CASSFVLGSHTQYF. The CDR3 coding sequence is TGTGCCAGCAGTTTCGTTCTCGGGTCCCATACGCAGTATTTT.